Following are 6 T cell receptor beta chains from one sample sequenced in a study of shared clonotypes between healthy human individuals. TCRdb keeps only in-frame clones here, not all; method: immunoSEQ multiplex PCR. The top ten hold around 1.1% of the sample, which has some 2 million clones, about 95% seen once. Naive CD8 cells lacked CD45RO, underwent positive selection for CCR7 and left out terminally differentiated effector memory CD45RA+ cells. The specimen sequenced was naive CD8+ T cells sorted from blood. The receptors were sampled from a man younger than 35 in good health.

The DNA for the CDR3 is TGTGCCATCAGTGACAAGGGACAGGGAGAGACCCAGTACTTC. Amino acid sequence: CAISDKGQGETQYF. J is TRBJ2-5 and V is TRBV10-3; TRBD1 aligns across 9 bases. Germline-derived CDR1 and CDR2 are ENHRY and SYGVKD. CDR3 length: 14 residues. With V trimmed by 3 bases and J by 4 bases, 3 bases remained unmatched.

About this clone itself: The sample has other DNA sequences that encode this CDR3 too. The chain carries TRBV4-1 and TRBJ1-3; possibly TRBD1 for D (5 bases). Germline loops: CDR1 MGHRA, CDR2 YSYEKL. The CDR3 is 15 amino acids. Between the trimmed V and J ends, which lost 0 bases and 2 bases, there was a span of 8 bases. In nucleotides, the CDR3 is TGCGCCAGCAGCCAAGATGCAGGGACTGGAAACACCATATATTTT. It encodes CASSQDAGTGNTIYF.

This clone has just one count. The rearrangement joins TRBV6-5 to TRBJ1-5; D might be TRBD1 (5 bases). The CDR3 runs 15 residues. V was trimmed by 10 bases and J by 0 bases, leaving 16 bases between them. Germline values: CDR1 MNHEY, CDR2 SVGAGI. CDR3 protein: CATRSGVFSNQPQHF. CDR3 nucleotides: TGTGCCACCCGCTCGGGGGTGTTTAGCAATCAGCCCCAGCATTTT.

V gene TRBV5-6 combines with J gene TRBJ2-7, with 9 bases fitting TRBD2. This CDR3 is 15 amino acids long. V shed 4 bases and J 3 bases; nucleotides not matched to a gene: 8. Germline V lookup: CDR1 SGHDT, CDR2 YYEEEE. The CDR3 sequence is CASSPFLAGFYEQYF. CDR3 DNA sequence: TGTGCCAGCAGCCCTTTTCTAGCGGGATTCTACGAGCAGTACTTC.

This chain uses TRBV5-1 with TRBJ2-1; no firm D call. The V gene's germline CDR1 is SGHRS and CDR2 YFSETQ. V lost 0 bases and J lost 8, with 15 bases in between. The CDR3 has 15 amino acids. CDR3 in DNA: TGCGCCAGCAGCTTGGTGGGTAACACTGGCGATGAGCAGTTCTTC. It yields the protein CASSLVGNTGDEQFF.

The chain employs TRBV9 and TRBJ2-7, with D perhaps TRBD1 or TRBD2 (5 bases each). Deletions cut 1 base from V and 2 bases from J, with 22 bases between. The germline gives CDR1 SGDLS, CDR2 YYNGEE. This CDR3 has 18 residues. CDR3 sequence: CASSVSGSGPDPAYEQYF. The CDR3 coding sequence is TGTGCCAGCAGCGTATCGGGTTCGGGGCCGGACCCTGCCTACGAGCAGTACTTC.